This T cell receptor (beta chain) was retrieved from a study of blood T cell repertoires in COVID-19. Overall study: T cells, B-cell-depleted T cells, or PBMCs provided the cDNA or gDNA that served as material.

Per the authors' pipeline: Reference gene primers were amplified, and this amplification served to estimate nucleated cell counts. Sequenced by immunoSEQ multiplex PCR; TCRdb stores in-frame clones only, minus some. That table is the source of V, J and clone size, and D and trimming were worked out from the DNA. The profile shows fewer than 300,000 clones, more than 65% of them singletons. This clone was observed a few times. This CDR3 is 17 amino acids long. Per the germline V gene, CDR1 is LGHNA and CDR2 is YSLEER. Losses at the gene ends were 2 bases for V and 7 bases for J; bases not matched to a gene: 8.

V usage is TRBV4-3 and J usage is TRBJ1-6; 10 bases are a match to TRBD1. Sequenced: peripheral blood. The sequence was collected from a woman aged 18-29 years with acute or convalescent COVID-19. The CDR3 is CASSQSVPGQGNSPLHF. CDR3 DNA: TGCGCCAGCAGCCAAAGCGTTCCGGGACAGGGGAATTCACCCCTCCACTTT.